This entry lists 8 T cell receptor beta chains sequenced from one sample in a study of blood T cell repertoires in COVID-19. Method: immunoSEQ multiplex PCR; TCRdb's copy keeps in-frame clones and lacks some. The table has around 180,000 clones, roughly 84% seen once. Source material: peripheral blood. The source of these receptors is an elderly woman with active or convalescent COVID-19.

The genes are TRBV6-1 and TRBJ1-5; 7 bases line up with TRBD1. The CDR3 contains 16 residues. Trimming took 4 bases from V and 6 from J; bases not matched to a gene: 12. CDR1 and CDR2 (germline): MNHNS, SASEGT. CDR3 in DNA: TGTGCCAGCAGTGGCACAACAGGGGTTCGGTCTCAGCCCCAGCATTTT. This codes for CASSGTTGVRSQPQHF.

The chain recombines TRBV19 with TRBJ2-3; TRBD2 aligns across 9 bases. The CDR3 has 14 residues. With 10 bases clipped from V and 6 bases from J, the junction kept 11 bases outside the gene matches. Germline V gene data show CDR1 as LNHDA and CDR2 as SQIVND (reference sequence). In nucleotides, the CDR3 is TGTGCCACTAAAATAGCGGGAGTTATCGATACGCAGTATTTT. Translated, it gives CATKIAGVIDTQYF.

This sequence joins TRBV15 and TRBJ1-1; 7 positions agree with TRBD1. The trim removed 4 bases at V and 10 bases at J, leaving 9 bases unmatched. This CDR3 is built from 13 residues. Germline V gene data show CDR1 as LNHNV and CDR2 as YYDKDF (reference sequence). CDR3 nucleotide sequence: TGTGCCACCAGCACGGACAGGCAAAGGGTAGCTTTCTTT. Residues: CATSTDRQRVAFF.

This rearrangement joins TRBV2 to TRBJ1-2; 7 bases agree with TRBD1. The CDR3 length is 13 residues. CDR1 is SNHLY, CDR2 FYNNEI, per germline. The V segment lost 7 bases and the J segment 4 bases; nucleotides outside the gene matches: 6. The chain's CDR3 is CASKRQGSYGYTF. The CDR3 coding sequence is TGTGCCAGCAAACGACAGGGTTCCTATGGCTACACCTTC.

The chain carries TRBV24-1 and TRBJ1-2; D remains unclear. Trimming shortened V by 9 bases and J by 1 base, and 11 bases separated the two germline ends. Germline CDR1 reads KGHDR; CDR2 reads SFDVKD. CDR3 size: 13 residues. As DNA, the CDR3 is TGTGCCACCTCGGGTACCGGTAACTATGGCTACACCTTC. This translates into CATSGTGNYGYTF.

This sequence joins TRBV28 and TRBJ1-5; D may be TRBD1 (6 bases). CDR3 size: 13 residues. Germline V lookup: CDR1 MDHEN, CDR2 SYDVKM. Between the trimmed V and J ends, which lost 6 bases and 4 bases, there was a span of 10 bases. CDR3 region: CASSRDINQPQHF. The DNA for the CDR3 is TGTGCCAGCAGCCGGGACATAAATCAGCCCCAGCATTTT.

This clone turned up a few times. The chain joins TRBV28 to TRBJ1-2; D gene unclear. V shed 5 bases and J shed 8 bases, with 12 bases lying between them. This CDR3 has 12 amino acids. Germline lookup yields CDR1 MDHEN and CDR2 SYDVKM. The CDR3 DNA reads as TGTGCCAGCAGTCTCGAGACTGGAGGCTACACCTTC. Residues: CASSLETGGYTF.

This clone was counted between two and nine times. The chain is built from TRBV18 and TRBJ2-7, with 7 positions matching TRBD2. V trimming: 3 bases; J trimming: 2 bases; junction bases outside the gene matches: 4. The CDR3 runs to 14 residues. CDR1 KGHSH and CDR2 LQKENI come from the germline V gene. The CDR3 protein is CASSPPGLTYEQYF. The DNA of the CDR3 is TGTGCCAGCTCACCGCCGGGACTAACCTACGAGCAGTACTTC.